The 9 T cell receptor beta chains below come from one sample, sequenced in a study of blood T cells in healthy people across ages. Using a J-beta primer mix together with a sample-barcoded 5' primer, a second PCR was run for roughly 7 to 12 cycles. Each CDR3 protein is one row after TCRdb ran MiXCR on the 5' RACE reads. In the table there are over 600,000 distinct CDR3 sequences, about 21% of which are singletons. Specimen: blood. These receptors were obtained from a man in his 70s in good health.

This clonotype was seen repeatedly, ten times or more. This rearrangement joins TRBV6-6 to TRBJ2-3, with TRBD2 identical over 11 bases. The CDR3 sequence is 15 residues long. Germline V CDR1 and CDR2: MNHNY, SVGAGI (reference sequence). V lost 5 bases and J lost 5; bases outside the gene matches: 6. Written as DNA, the CDR3 is TGTGCCAGCAGTCTACTAGCGGGAGTAGGAGATACGCAGTATTTT. The encoded protein is CASSLLAGVGDTQYF.

The rearrangement uses TRBV6-5 and TRBJ2-5; the match to TRBD1 covers 9 bases. This CDR3 is built from 16 residues. Losses at the gene ends were 2 bases for V and 5 bases for J; bases not matched to a gene: 9. Germline V gives CDR1 MNHEY, CDR2 SVGAGI. The CDR3 is CASSYQTQGARETQYF. The CDR3 DNA reads as TGTGCCAGCAGTTACCAAACACAGGGGGCGAGGGAGACCCAGTACTTC.

This clonotype was counted a few times. V and J are TRBV3-1 and TRBJ1-2; the D gene is possibly TRBD1 (5 bases). CDR3 length: 15 residues. Germline V gives CDR1 LGHDT, CDR2 YNNKEL (reference sequence). V was clipped by 4 bases and J by 6 bases, with 18 bases between them. The CDR3 nucleotides read TGTGCCAGCAGCCCTCCTCCGGGACCAAAGCATGGCTACACCTTC. Translated, it gives CASSPPPGPKHGYTF.

Remarks on this clonotype: With a much larger clone just one base away, this may be a read error. The chain has TRBV12-3 or TRBV12-4 and TRBJ2-7; D unclear. The CDR3 contains 11 residues. The CDR3 DNA reads TGTGCCTGCAGTCTCGACAACGAGCAGTACTTC. Its protein is CACSLDNEQYF.

The rearrangement joins TRBV7-2 to TRBJ2-7, with D maybe TRBD2 (6 bases). Germline values: CDR1 SGHTA, CDR2 FQGNSA. This CDR3 comprises 14 residues. Between the trimmed V and J ends, which lost 1 base and 4 bases, there was a span of 11 bases. CDR3 amino acids: CASSLVGGWYEQYF. CDR3 nucleotide sequence: TGTGCCAGCAGCTTAGTGGGGGGTTGGTACGAGCAGTACTTC. The whole variable domain, filled in from reference TRBV7-2 and TRBJ2-7, reads GAGVSQSPSNKVTEKGKDVELRCDPISGHTALYWYRQSLGQGLEFLIYFQGNSAPDKSGLPSDRFSAERTGGSVSTLTIQRTQQEDSAVYLCASSLVGGWYEQYFGPGTRLTVT.

This clonotype showed up just a few times. The chain links TRBV29-1 to TRBJ2-3; TRBD2 is a possible D gene (6 bases). Trimming took 8 bases from V and 1 from J, leaving 19 bases between them. Per germline, CDR1 SQVTM and CDR2 ANQGSEA. The CDR3 loop spans 15 amino acids. The CDR3 bases are TGCAGCTTCTGGGTTCGGGCTAGCGGCACAGATACGCAGTATTTT. Its protein product is CSFWVRASGTDTQYF.

In this sample, this clonotype turned up a few times. V is TRBV3-1 and J is TRBJ1-5; no firm D call. This CDR3 contains 14 residues. Deletions cut 1 base from V and 3 bases from J, with 7 bases between. Per germline, CDR1 LGHDT and CDR2 YNNKEL (reference sequence). CDR3 coding DNA: TGTGCCAGCAGCCAAGGGTTGGTCAATCAGCCCCAGCATTTT. It specifies CASSQGLVNQPQHF.

The gene calls are TRBV20-1 and TRBJ2-4, with 14 positions matching TRBD2. The germline CDR1 and CDR2 sequences are DFQATT and SNEGSKA (reference sequence). The CDR3 is 15 amino acids. The J segment lost 6 bases and the V segment lost 3 bases, leaving 4 bases of the junction unmatched. CDR3 in amino acids: CSASGLAGGVNIQYF. CDR3 nucleotide sequence: TGCAGTGCTAGTGGACTAGCGGGAGGTGTAAACATTCAGTACTTC.

The chain combines TRBV3-1 with TRBJ2-5; no clear D. V shed 2 bases and J shed 0 bases, with 4 bases lying between them. Germline values: CDR1 LGHDT, CDR2 YNNKEL (reference sequence). The CDR3 is made up of 13 amino acids. This CDR3 reads CASSQLDQETQYF. The CDR3 nucleotides are TGTGCCAGCAGCCAACTGGACCAAGAGACCCAGTACTTC.